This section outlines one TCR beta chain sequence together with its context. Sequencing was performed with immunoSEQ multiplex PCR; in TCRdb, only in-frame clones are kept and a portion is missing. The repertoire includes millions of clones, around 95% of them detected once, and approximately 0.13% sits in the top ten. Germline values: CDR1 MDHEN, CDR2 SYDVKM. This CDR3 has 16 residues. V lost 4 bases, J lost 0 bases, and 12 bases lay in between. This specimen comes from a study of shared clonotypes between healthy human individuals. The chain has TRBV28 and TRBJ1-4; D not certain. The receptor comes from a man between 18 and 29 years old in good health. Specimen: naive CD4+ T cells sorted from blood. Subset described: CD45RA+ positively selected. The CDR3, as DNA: TGTGCCAGCAGTTCCTTGAGCCATCCAACTAATGAAAAACTGTTTTTT. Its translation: CASSSLSHPTNEKLFF.